This TCR beta chain was identified during a study of blood T cell repertoires in COVID-19. Background on the study: Researchers got acute and convalescent COVID-19 samples from the United States, Italy and Spain. PBMCs, B-cell-depleted T cells, or T cells were the source of the cDNA or gDNA that made up the material.

The germline gives CDR1 SGHTA, CDR2 FQGTGA. The V and J ends lost 5 bases and 8 bases respectively, with 19 bases between them. CDR3 length equals 15 residues. Per the authors' pipeline: Using reference gene primer amplification, nucleated cell counts were estimated. Generated by immunoSEQ multiplex PCR, the TCRdb table keeps only in-frame clones and is missing some. From that table come the V and J calls and clone size; the DNA was used to work out D and trimming. The sample lists fewer than 50,000 clones, approximately 70% occurring once. The source of this sequence is a man at least 80 years old with acute or convalescent COVID-19. Sequencing input: peripheral blood. V is TRBV7-3 and J is TRBJ2-1, with D tentatively TRBD2 (5 bases). CDR3 region: CASSPSGNQRHEQFF. The CDR3 DNA reads TGTGCCAGCAGCCCTTCCGGGAACCAACGGCATGAGCAGTTCTTC. The full variable domain, completed using reference TRBV7-3 and TRBJ2-1, is GAGVSQTPSNKVTEKGKYVELRCDPISGHTALYWYRQSLGQGPEFLIYFQGTGAADDSGLPNDRFFAVRPEGSVSTLKIQRTERGDSAVYLCASSPSGNQRHEQFFGPGTRLTVL.